These 23 T cell receptor beta chains originate from one sample sequenced in a study of cytomegalovirus exposure and HLA in healthy donors. It was with 60 Vbeta and 13 Jbeta primers that the PCR ran. Produced via immunoSEQ multiplex PCR; TCRdb's table is partial and in-frame only. The sample carries 100,000 to 150,000 clones, 80% recorded once. Sequencing input: PBMCs. These receptors were obtained from a man aged 30-40 years in good health and CMV-seropositive.

The chain joins TRBV19 to TRBJ1-1; D ambiguous. The CDR3 sequence is 15 residues long. Germline CDR1 is LNHDA and CDR2 is SQIVND (reference sequence). Trimming removed 5 bases from V and 1 base from J, with 14 bases in between. The CDR3 DNA is TGTGCCAGTAGTTGGGCCCCGAGACCGAACACTGAAGCTTTCTTT. Protein product: CASSWAPRPNTEAFF. The variable domain in full, completed from reference TRBV19 and TRBJ1-1, reads DGGITQSPKYLFRKEGQNVTLSCEQNLNHDAMYWYRQDPGQGLRLIYYSQIVNDFQKGDIAEGYSVSREKKESFPLTVTSAQKNPTAFYLCASSWAPRPNTEAFFGQGTRLTVV.

CDR3 amino acids: CASRVGGLVSQGGTEAFF. CDR3 DNA: TGTGCCAGCAGGGTAGGGGGACTGGTCTCTCAGGGGGGCACTGAAGCTTTCTTT. The chain joins TRBV7-8 to TRBJ1-1; 7 bases fit TRBD1. V was pared by 6 bases and J by 4 bases, with 20 bases of the junction left unmatched. Germline V CDR1 and CDR2: SGHVS, FQNEAQ. The CDR3 contains 18 residues. Based on the CDR3 plus reference TRBV7-8 and TRBJ1-1, the full variable domain is GAGVSQSPRYKVAKRGQDVALRCDPISGHVSLFWYQQALGQGPEFLTYFQNEAQLDKSGLPSDRFFAERPEGSVSTLKIQRTQQEDSAVYLCASRVGGLVSQGGTEAFFGQGTRLTVV.

The chain uses TRBV11-3 and TRBJ2-3; D possibly corresponds to TRBD2 (6 bases). In germline, CDR1 is SGHNT, CDR2 YENEEA. The CDR3 spans 16 residues. Trimming pared 5 bases from V and 2 bases from J, leaving 17 bases between. CDR3 in amino acids: CASSPGKWGVTDTQYF. The CDR3 nucleotides are TGTGCCAGCAGCCCCGGGAAATGGGGGGTCACAGATACGCAGTATTTT.

The gene calls are TRBV2 and TRBJ1-1; 7 bases match TRBD1. The CDR3 loop spans 14 amino acids. The germline gives CDR1 SNHLY, CDR2 FYNNEI. The junction had 5 bases not matched to a gene; V was cut back by 6 bases and J by 1 base. CDR3 region: CASRAGTANTEAFF. CDR3 nucleotide sequence: TGTGCCAGCAGAGCCGGGACAGCGAACACTGAAGCTTTCTTT.

The chain joins TRBV27 to TRBJ2-1; 13 nucleotides match TRBD2. CDR3 length: 19 residues. The V and J ends lost 4 bases and 4 bases, in that order; junction bases with no gene match: 13. Germline V gives CDR1 MNHEY, CDR2 SMNVEV (reference sequence). In nucleotides, the CDR3 is TGTGCCAGCAGTTCCCCTCTCGGACTAGCGGGGGAGGGTTACAATGAGCAGTTCTTC. Protein: CASSSPLGLAGEGYNEQFF.

CDR3 sequence (DNA): TGTGCCAGCAGTTTTACCGGGACAGGAGACACTGAAGCTTTCTTT. It translates to CASSFTGTGDTEAFF. The chain uses TRBV2 and TRBJ1-1; 8 bases align to TRBD1. The germline V gene has CDR1 SNHLY and CDR2 FYNNEI. This CDR3 has 15 amino acids. V dropped 5 bases and J dropped 3; count of bases not matched to a gene: 8.

V and J are TRBV7-3 and TRBJ2-5, with 7 nucleotides matching TRBD1. This CDR3 is 13 amino acids long. With V trimmed by 5 bases and J by 5 bases, 5 bases remained unmatched. Germline assignment: CDR1 SGHTA and CDR2 FQGTGA. The CDR3 loop is CASSPDRRETQYF. The CDR3 coding sequence is TGTGCCAGCAGCCCGGACAGGAGGGAGACCCAGTACTTC. The full variable domain, completed using reference TRBV7-3 and TRBJ2-5, is GAGVSQTPSNKVTEKGKYVELRCDPISGHTALYWYRQSLGQGPEFLIYFQGTGAADDSGLPNDRFFAVRPEGSVSTLKIQRTERGDSAVYLCASSPDRRETQYFGPGTRLLVL.

This rearrangement joins TRBV6-5 to TRBJ1-2, with D maybe TRBD1 (6 bases). The V gene lost 6 bases and the J gene lost 1 base, with 12 bases spanning the gap. The CDR3 covers 14 residues. CDR1 and CDR2 from the germline V gene are MNHEY and SVGAGI. The DNA for the CDR3 is TGTGCCAGCAGCCGCGGACAGCTTAACTATGGCTACACCTTC. Its translation: CASSRGQLNYGYTF.

The chain recombines TRBV18 with TRBJ1-1, with TRBD1 identical over 8 bases. V lost 3 bases and J lost 5; bases outside the gene matches: 8. Germline CDR1 and CDR2: KGHSH and LQKENI. CDR3 length: 15 amino acids. The CDR3 here is CASSPRTGIETEAFF. For the CDR3, the DNA is TGTGCCAGCTCACCCCGGACAGGGATAGAGACTGAAGCTTTCTTT.

The rearrangement uses TRBV10-3 and TRBJ2-3; 7 bases are shared with TRBD1. J gave up 4 bases and V 6 bases, and 10 bases lay outside the gene matches. This CDR3 region has 15 residues. CDR1 and CDR2 from the germline V gene are ENHRY and SYGVKD. CDR3 in amino acids: CAIRSITGVPDTQYF. The CDR3 DNA sequence: TGTGCCATCAGGAGTATTACAGGGGTCCCAGATACGCAGTATTTT.

The J gene is TRBJ2-3, the V gene TRBV7-8, with D tentatively TRBD1 (6 bases). Looked up from germline, CDR1 is SGHVS and CDR2 is FQNEAQ. V lost 4 bases, J lost 3 bases, and 14 bases lay in between. This CDR3 region has 15 residues. The CDR3: CASSSREGTTDTQYF. CDR3 DNA: TGTGCCAGCAGCTCCCGTGAGGGGACAACAGATACGCAGTATTTT.

The chain links TRBV29-1 to TRBJ1-1, with 7 nucleotides matching TRBD1. J gave up 5 bases and V 7 bases, and 7 bases lay outside the gene matches. CDR3 length: 12 amino acids. Germline lookup yields CDR1 SQVTM and CDR2 ANQGSEA. The CDR3 sequence: CSAGTARTEAFF. The CDR3 bases are TGCAGCGCAGGGACAGCGCGGACTGAAGCTTTCTTT.

The chain couples TRBV10-3 to TRBJ1-6; 9 bases are a match to TRBD1. Germline CDR1 is ENHRY and CDR2 is SYGVKD. This CDR3 has 13 amino acids. V gave up 10 bases and J gave up 7 bases; unmatched junction bases: 5. The CDR3 loop is CASRTGENSPLHF. Written as DNA, the CDR3 is TGTGCCAGCAGGACAGGGGAAAATTCACCCCTCCACTTT.

Details on this clone: The junction departs from the called germline gene at one end, perhaps through a read error. The chain couples TRBV7-9 to TRBJ2-5, with D maybe TRBD1 (6 bases). CDR1 is SEHNR and CDR2 is FQNEAQ in the germline V gene (reference sequence). The CDR3 extends over 16 amino acids. The CDR3 loop is CSSSQVRTAFQETQYF. Written as DNA, the CDR3 is TGTTCCAGCAGCCAGGTCAGGACAGCCTTCCAAGAGACCCAGTACTTC.

CDR3 region: CASSQDLPGGNTIYF. DNA for the CDR3: TGTGCCAGCAGCCAAGATCTGCCCGGGGGAAACACCATATATTTT. V is TRBV4-2 and J is TRBJ1-3; D uncertain. V dropped 0 bases and J dropped 4 bases, with 10 bases sitting between them. The V gene's germline CDR1 is LGHNA and CDR2 YNFKEQ. This CDR3 has 15 residues.

This chain uses TRBV4-1 with TRBJ2-1; 9 bases fit TRBD1. V dropped 4 bases and J dropped 5; count of bases not matched to a gene: 12. Germline assignment: CDR1 MGHRA and CDR2 YSYEKL. CDR3 length equals 17 residues. CDR3 amino acids: CASSRLPGTGSNNEQFF. CDR3 coding DNA: TGCGCCAGCAGCCGGCTCCCCGGGACAGGGTCGAACAATGAGCAGTTCTTC.

The chain has TRBV9 and TRBJ1-3; possibly TRBD1 for D (5 bases). Trimming took off 1 base at V and 4 bases at J, with 12 bases between the two ends. This CDR3 region has 15 residues. The V gene's germline CDR1 is SGDLS and CDR2 YYNGEE. Written as DNA, the CDR3 is TGTGCCAGCAGCGTAAACTCAAACAGGGGAAACACCATATATTTT. It encodes CASSVNSNRGNTIYF. Full variable domain (rest looked up from reference TRBV9 and TRBJ1-3): DSGVTQTPKHLITATGQRVTLRCSPRSGDLSVYWYQQSLDQGLQFLIQYYNGEERAKGNILERFSAQQFPDLHSELNLSSLELGDSALYFCASSVNSNRGNTIYFGEGSWLTVV.

The DNA for the CDR3 is TGCGCCAGCAGTGATCCAGGAAACACTGAAGCTTTCTTT. Translation: CASSDPGNTEAFF. The chain carries TRBV10-1 and TRBJ1-1, with D hard to call. This CDR3 has 13 residues. The germline gives CDR1 WNHNN, CDR2 SYGVQD (reference sequence). The V end lost 3 bases, the J end lost 2 bases, and 7 bases lay between the germline ends.

Only one count was recorded for this clone. The chain joins TRBV2 to TRBJ1-5, with D maybe TRBD1 (5 bases). Deletions cut 0 bases from V and 5 bases from J, with 11 bases between. Looked up from germline, CDR1 is SNHLY and CDR2 is FYNNEI. The CDR3 contains 15 residues. CDR3 coding DNA: TGTGCCAGCAGTGAAGCGCTTCGGGGGGATCAGCCCCAGCATTTT. As protein: CASSEALRGDQPQHF.

The gene calls are TRBV5-1 and TRBJ1-1; maybe TRBD1 (5 bases). Germline V gene data show CDR1 as SGHRS and CDR2 as YFSETQ. Trimming removed 0 bases at V and 0 bases at J, with 9 bases between. There are 15 residues in the CDR3. The CDR3 DNA is TGCGCCAGCAGCTTGGATCGGGGGTTGAACACTGAAGCTTTCTTT. This encodes CASSLDRGLNTEAFF.

The chain combines TRBV5-4 with TRBJ2-5; D is undetermined. Germline assignment: CDR1 SGHNT and CDR2 YYREEE (reference sequence). The V gene lost 0 bases and the J gene lost 5 bases, with 8 bases spanning the gap. The CDR3 loop spans 13 amino acids. CDR3 bases: TGTGCCAGCAGCTTGGTCCTGGAGGAGACCCAGTACTTC. Residues: CASSLVLEETQYF.

V and J are TRBV6-1 and TRBJ2-2; a possible D gene is TRBD1 (6 bases). Germline V lookup: CDR1 MNHNS, CDR2 SASEGT. The CDR3 runs 14 residues. The germline V and J ends were trimmed by 9 bases and 5 bases, with 16 bases remaining between them. In DNA, the CDR3 is TGTGCCAGGGGGGCGGACGAAGGGACCGGGGAGCTGTTTTTT. Its protein is CARGADEGTGELFF.

The chain has TRBV7-9 and TRBJ2-1, with D perhaps matching TRBD2 (5 bases). Per the germline V gene, CDR1 is SEHNR and CDR2 is FQNEAQ (reference sequence). CDR3 size: 16 residues. Trimming left V 4 bases short and J 4 bases short, with 17 bases between. The CDR3 DNA is TGTGCCAGCAGCTCCACTAGTCCGACCTTGTACAATGAGCAGTTCTTC. This encodes CASSSTSPTLYNEQFF. The whole variable domain, remainder taken from reference TRBV7-9 and TRBJ2-1, is DTGVSQNPRHKITKRGQNVTFRCDPISEHNRLYWYRQTLGQGPEFLTYFQNEAQLEKSRLLSDRFSAERPKGSFSTLEIQRTEQGDSAMYLCASSSTSPTLYNEQFFGPGTRLTVL.